This T cell receptor (beta chain) was retrieved from a study of T cell clones after liver transplantation. V lost 4 bases to trimming and J lost 6 bases; unmatched junction nucleotides: 10. Germline V lookup: CDR1 LGHNA, CDR2 YSLEER. This CDR3 region has 15 residues. Measured with immunoSEQ multiplex PCR; TCRdb has only the in-frame clones, and not every one. The sample holds approximately 25,000 clones, almost 70% seen once. Sequenced material: CD4+ T cells from blood, taken before liver transplant. This sequence originates from a human donor who received a liver transplant. The chain carries TRBV4-3 and TRBJ2-3; 7 bases are a match to TRBD2. The CDR3 loop reads CASSLSWSGIDTQYF. DNA for the CDR3: TGCGCCAGCAGCCTTTCCTGGAGCGGGATTGATACGCAGTATTTT.